This TCR beta chain was sequenced during a study of cytomegalovirus exposure and HLA in healthy donors. Study findings and constraints: For most TCR sequences rarity was the rule, although some public TCRs occurred in many donors.

Remarks on this clone: Its specificity is not known.

The PCR made use of 60 Vbeta and 13 Jbeta primers. Authors' analysis steps: In a later analysis, the count reached some 73 million unique TCR beta chains, with roughly 9.9 million shared. Profiling relied on immunoSEQ multiplex PCR, and the TCRdb table lists in-frame clones only, not all of them. The V and J calls and clone size come from that table; D and trimming were worked out from the DNA. The sample totals 65,000 to 85,000 clones. The specimen was PBMCs. The TCR was taken from a woman aged 55-75 years in good health and CMV-seronegative.

CDR3: CASILSGAETQYF. CDR3 DNA: TGTGCCAGCATCTTATCAGGGGCAGAGACCCAGTACTTC. J is TRBJ2-5 and V is TRBV28; the D gene is possibly TRBD1 (6 bases). Trimming removed 7 bases from V and 4 bases from J, with 13 bases in between. Germline values: CDR1 MDHEN, CDR2 SYDVKM. The CDR3 has 13 amino acids.